This TCR beta chain was identified during a study of T cell responses to AZD1222 COVID-19 vaccine. Whole-study context: Pooling covered second doses at about 4 or about 12 weeks. The study, taken as a whole, reports: Clonal diversity may have been underestimated in mostly white British donors. Across spike, vaccine-associated CD4 TCRs were found, dominant at 160-218 and 743-854. Baseline antibody screening turned up just six seropositive AZD1222 recipients.

Between the trimmed V and J ends, which lost 5 bases and 5 bases, there was a span of 16 bases. The CDR3 contains 14 residues. Per the germline V gene, CDR1 is SGHTA and CDR2 is FQGNSA. This clone was detected a few times. Antigen specificity is unknown. TCRdb's copy holds only in-frame clones and misses some; the assay was immunoSEQ multiplex PCR. Of 100,000 to 150,000 clones in the sample, more than 80% are singletons; the top ten hold around 1.5%. This TCR was sampled from an adult in good health. The sample was peripheral blood, taken on day 0 of AZD1222 vaccination. This rearrangement joins TRBV7-2 to TRBJ2-7, with D possibly matching TRBD1 (5 bases). The CDR3 protein is CASSPQSGRDEQYF. The CDR3 nucleotides read TGTGCCAGCAGCCCCCAGAGTGGCAGGGACGAGCAGTACTTC.